The 3 T cell receptor beta chains below were found in one sample sequenced in a study of human T cells and chemical hapten exposure. Time point noted: patch test 1, 2 weeks after DPC sensitization. Treatment meaning: therapeutic diphenylcyclopropenone sensitization with weekly scalp DPC. TCRdb ran MiXCR on the RACE reads and lists one entry per CDR3 protein. The repertoire includes just under 350,000 distinct CDR3 sequences, approximately 6.3% of them detected once, and about 8% sits in the top ten. The sample in question was whole blood, obtained in connection with sensitization to the hapten diphenylcyclopropenone (DPC). The receptors here all came from a woman aged 18-29 years with alopecia areata. Some clones in this sample may be carry-over from other donors' samples.

The chain has TRBV27 and TRBJ1-6; D might be TRBD1 (6 bases). This CDR3 spans 14 amino acids. Between the trimmed V and J ends, which lost 6 bases and 3 bases, there was a span of 9 bases. The germline CDR1 and CDR2 sequences are MNHEY and SMNVEV (reference sequence). The CDR3 loop reads CASSQTGYNSPLHF. The DNA for the CDR3 is TGTGCCAGCAGCCAGACAGGCTATAATTCACCCCTCCACTTT.

At least ten counts were recorded for this clonotype. The chain recombines TRBV7-2 with TRBJ1-4; D gene unclear. V lost 4 bases and J lost 3, with 12 bases in between. Germline V gene lookup returns CDR1 SGHTA and CDR2 FQGNSA. The CDR3 has 15 residues. CDR3 protein: CASSSLLSPNEKLFF. DNA of the CDR3: TGTGCCAGCAGCTCACTACTCTCCCCTAATGAAAAACTGTTTTTT.

This clonotype came up many times. The J gene is TRBJ2-7, the V gene TRBV6-2 or TRBV6-3; TRBD2 aligns across 12 bases. Germline V gene sequence: CDR1 MNHEY, CDR2 SVGEGT. The CDR3 has 19 residues. J gave up 0 bases and V 0 bases, and 9 bases lay outside the gene matches. The CDR3 coding sequence is TGTGCCAGCAGTTACTCCTCGACTAGCGGGGGCTATAGCTCCTACGAGCAGTACTTC. Amino acid sequence: CASSYSSTSGGYSSYEQYF.